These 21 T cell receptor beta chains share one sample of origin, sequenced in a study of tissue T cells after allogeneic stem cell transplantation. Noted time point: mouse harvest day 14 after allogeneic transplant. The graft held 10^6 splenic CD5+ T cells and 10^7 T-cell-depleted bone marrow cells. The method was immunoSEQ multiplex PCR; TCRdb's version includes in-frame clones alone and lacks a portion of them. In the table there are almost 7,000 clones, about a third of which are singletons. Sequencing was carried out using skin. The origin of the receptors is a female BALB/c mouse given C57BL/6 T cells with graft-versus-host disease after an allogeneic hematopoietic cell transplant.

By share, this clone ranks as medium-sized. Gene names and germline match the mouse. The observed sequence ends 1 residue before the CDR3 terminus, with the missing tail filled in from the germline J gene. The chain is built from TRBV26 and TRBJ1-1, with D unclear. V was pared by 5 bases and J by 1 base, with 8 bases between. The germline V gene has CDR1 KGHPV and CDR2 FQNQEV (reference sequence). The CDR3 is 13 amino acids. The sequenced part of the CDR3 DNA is TGTGCCAGCAGTTTGACTGTAAACACAGAAGTCTTC. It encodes CASSLTVNTEVF. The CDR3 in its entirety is CASSLTVNTEVFF.

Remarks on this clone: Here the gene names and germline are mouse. The CDR3 loop reads CASSLDRGVNSPLYF. The DNA read from the CDR3 is TGTGCAAGCAGCTTGGACAGGGGGGTTAATTCGCCCCTCTAC. The rearrangement links TRBV16 to TRBJ1-6, with 10 positions matching TRBD1. The observed sequence ends 1 residue before the CDR3 terminus, with the missing tail filled in from the germline J gene. TRBJ1-6 qualifies as an ORF whose function is uncertain. V lost 3 bases to trimming and J lost 6 bases; unmatched junction nucleotides: 2. Per the germline V gene, CDR1 is SGHSA and CDR2 is FRNQAP. This CDR3 comprises 15 residues.

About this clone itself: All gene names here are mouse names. CDR3 DNA (partial): TGTGCCAGCAGTGATAGACAGGGGTATAATTCGCCCCTCTAC. Protein product: CASSDRQGYNSPLY. In full, the CDR3 is CASSDRQGYNSPLYF. The chain couples TRBV13-3 to TRBJ1-6; 8 bases match TRBD1. The read is 1 residue too short to cover the CDR3 end, so that end is filled in from the germline J gene. TRBJ1-6 is labeled an ORF, and its function is uncertain. V was pared by 1 base and J by 4 bases, with 1 base of the junction left unmatched. The CDR3 totals 15 residues. Per the germline V gene, CDR1 is NNHDY and CDR2 is SYVADS.

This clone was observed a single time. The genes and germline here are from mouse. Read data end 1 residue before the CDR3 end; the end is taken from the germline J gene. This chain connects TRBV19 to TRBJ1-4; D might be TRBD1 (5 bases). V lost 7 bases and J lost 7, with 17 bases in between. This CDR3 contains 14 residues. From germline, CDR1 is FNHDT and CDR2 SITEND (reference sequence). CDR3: CASREAGRGERLFF. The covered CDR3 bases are TGTGCCAGCCGAGAGGCAGGGAGAGGCGAAAGATTATTT.

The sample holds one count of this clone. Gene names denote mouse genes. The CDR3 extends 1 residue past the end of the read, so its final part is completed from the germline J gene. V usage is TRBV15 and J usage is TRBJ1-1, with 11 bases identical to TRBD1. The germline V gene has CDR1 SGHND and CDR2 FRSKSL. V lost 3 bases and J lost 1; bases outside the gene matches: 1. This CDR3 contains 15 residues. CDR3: CASSLDRGQNTEVFF. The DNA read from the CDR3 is TGTGCCAGCAGTTTGGACAGGGGGCAAAACACAGAAGTCTTC.

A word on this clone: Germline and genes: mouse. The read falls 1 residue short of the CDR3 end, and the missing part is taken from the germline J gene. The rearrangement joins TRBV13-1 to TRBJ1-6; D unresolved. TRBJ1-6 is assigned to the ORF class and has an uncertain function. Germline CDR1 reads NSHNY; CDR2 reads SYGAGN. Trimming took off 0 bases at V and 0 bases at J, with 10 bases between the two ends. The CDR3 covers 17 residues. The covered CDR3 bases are TGTGCCAGCAGTGATGGAGGAGGGAATTCCTATAATTCGCCCCTCTAC. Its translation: CASSDGGGNSYNSPLY. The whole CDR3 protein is CASSDGGGNSYNSPLYF.

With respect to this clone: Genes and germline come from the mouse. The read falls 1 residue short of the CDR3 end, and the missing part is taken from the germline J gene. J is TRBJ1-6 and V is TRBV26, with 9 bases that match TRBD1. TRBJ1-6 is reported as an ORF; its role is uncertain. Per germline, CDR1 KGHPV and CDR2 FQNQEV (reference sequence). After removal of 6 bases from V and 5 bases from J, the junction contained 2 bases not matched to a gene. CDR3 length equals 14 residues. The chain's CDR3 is CASSRQGDNSPLYF. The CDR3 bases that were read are TGTGCCAGCAGCAGACAGGGGGATAATTCGCCCCTCTAC.

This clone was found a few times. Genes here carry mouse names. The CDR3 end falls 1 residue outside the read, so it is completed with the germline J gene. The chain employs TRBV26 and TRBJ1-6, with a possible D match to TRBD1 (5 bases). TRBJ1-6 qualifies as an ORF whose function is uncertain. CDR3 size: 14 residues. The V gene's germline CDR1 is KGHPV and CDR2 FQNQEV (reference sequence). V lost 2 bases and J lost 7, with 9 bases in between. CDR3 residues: CASSLGQWNSPLYF. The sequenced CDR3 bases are TGTGCCAGCAGTCTGGGACAATGGAATTCGCCCCTCTAC.

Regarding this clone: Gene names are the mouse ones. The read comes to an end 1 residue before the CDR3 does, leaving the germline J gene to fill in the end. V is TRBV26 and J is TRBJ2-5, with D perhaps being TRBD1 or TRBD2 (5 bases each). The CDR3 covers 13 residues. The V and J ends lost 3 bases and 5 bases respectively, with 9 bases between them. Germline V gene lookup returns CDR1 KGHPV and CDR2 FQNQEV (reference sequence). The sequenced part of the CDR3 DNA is TGTGCCAGCAGTCTCGTGGGGCGAGACACCCAGTAC. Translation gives CASSLVGRDTQY. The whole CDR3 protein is CASSLVGRDTQYF.

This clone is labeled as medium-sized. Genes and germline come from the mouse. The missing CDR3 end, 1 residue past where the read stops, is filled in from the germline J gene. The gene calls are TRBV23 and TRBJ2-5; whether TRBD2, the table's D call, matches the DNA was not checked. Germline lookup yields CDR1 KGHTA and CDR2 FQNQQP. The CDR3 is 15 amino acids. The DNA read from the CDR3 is TGCTCCAGCAGTCAATCGTACTGGGGGAAAGACACCCAGTAC. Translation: CSSSQSYWGKDTQY. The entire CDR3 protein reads CSSSQSYWGKDTQYF.

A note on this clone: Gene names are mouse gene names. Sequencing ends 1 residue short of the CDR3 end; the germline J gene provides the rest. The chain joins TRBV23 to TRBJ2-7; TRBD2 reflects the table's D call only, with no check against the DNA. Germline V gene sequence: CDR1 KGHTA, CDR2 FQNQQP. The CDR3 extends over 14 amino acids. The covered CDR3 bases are TGCTCCAGCAGTCATGGGACTGGGGGCTATGAACAGTAC. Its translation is CSSSHGTGGYEQY. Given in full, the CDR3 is CSSSHGTGGYEQYF.

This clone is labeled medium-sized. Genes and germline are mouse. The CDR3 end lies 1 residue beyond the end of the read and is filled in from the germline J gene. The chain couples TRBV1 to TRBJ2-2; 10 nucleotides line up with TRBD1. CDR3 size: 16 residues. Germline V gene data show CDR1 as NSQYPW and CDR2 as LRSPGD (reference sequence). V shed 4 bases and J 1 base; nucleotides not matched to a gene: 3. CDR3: CTCSVRDRGNTGQLYF. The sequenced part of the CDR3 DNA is TGCACCTGCAGTGTCCGGGACAGGGGAAACACCGGGCAGCTCTAC.

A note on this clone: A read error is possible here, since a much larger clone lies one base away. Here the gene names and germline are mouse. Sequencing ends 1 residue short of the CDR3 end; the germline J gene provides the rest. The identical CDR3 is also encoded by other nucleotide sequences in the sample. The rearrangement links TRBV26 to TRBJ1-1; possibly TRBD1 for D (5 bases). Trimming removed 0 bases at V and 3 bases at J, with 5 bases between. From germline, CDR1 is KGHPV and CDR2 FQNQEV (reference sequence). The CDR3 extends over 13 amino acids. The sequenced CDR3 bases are TGTGCCAGCAGTCTGTCGGGGCACACAGAAGTCTTC. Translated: CASSLSGHTEVF. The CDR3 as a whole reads CASSLSGHTEVFF.

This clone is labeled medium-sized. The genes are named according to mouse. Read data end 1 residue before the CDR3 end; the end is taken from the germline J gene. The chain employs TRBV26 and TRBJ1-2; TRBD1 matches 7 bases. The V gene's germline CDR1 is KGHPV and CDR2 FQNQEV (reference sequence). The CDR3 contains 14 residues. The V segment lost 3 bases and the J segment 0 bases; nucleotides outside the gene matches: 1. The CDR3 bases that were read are TGTGCCAGCAGTCTAGGGACAGCAAACTCCGACTACACC. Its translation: CASSLGTANSDYT. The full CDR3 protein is CASSLGTANSDYTF.

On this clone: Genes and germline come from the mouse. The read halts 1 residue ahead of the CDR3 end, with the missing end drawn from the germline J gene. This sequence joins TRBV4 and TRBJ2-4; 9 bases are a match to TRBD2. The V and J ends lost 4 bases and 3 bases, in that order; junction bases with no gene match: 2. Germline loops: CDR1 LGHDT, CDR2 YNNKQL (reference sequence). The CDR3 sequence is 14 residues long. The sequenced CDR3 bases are TGTGCCAGCAGCTTCGGGACTGGGCAAAACACCTTGTAC. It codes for CASSFGTGQNTLY. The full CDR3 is CASSFGTGQNTLYF. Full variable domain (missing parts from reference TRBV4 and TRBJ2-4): ETAVFQTPNYHVTQVGNEVSFNCKQTLGHDTMYWYKQDSKKLLKIMFSYNNKQLIVNETVPRRFSPQSSDKAHLNLRIKSVEPEDSAVYLCASSFGTGQNTLYFGAGTRLSVL.

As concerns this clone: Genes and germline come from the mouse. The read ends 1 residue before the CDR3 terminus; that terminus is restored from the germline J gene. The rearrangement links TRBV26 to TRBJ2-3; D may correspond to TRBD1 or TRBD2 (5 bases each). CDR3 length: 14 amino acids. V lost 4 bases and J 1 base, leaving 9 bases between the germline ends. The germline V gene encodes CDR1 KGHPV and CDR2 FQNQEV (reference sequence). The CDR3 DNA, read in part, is TGTGCCAGCAGTCGGGGGAGGGGTGCAGAAACGCTGTAT. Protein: CASSRGRGAETLY. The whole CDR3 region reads CASSRGRGAETLYF.

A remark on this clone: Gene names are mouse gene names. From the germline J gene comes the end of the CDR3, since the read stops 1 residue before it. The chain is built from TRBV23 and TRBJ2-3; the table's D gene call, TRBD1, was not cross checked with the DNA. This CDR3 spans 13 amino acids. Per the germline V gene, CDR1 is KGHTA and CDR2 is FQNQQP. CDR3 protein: CSSSQYREGTLYF. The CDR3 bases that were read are TGCTCCAGCAGTCAATACAGGGAGGGAACGCTGTAT.

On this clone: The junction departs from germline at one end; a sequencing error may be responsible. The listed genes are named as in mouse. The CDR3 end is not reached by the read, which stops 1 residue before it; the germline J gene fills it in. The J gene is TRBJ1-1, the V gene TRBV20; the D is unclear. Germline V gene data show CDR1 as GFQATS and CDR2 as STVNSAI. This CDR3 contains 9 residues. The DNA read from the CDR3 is TGCGGGAGAAACACAGAAGTCTTC. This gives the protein CGRNTEVF. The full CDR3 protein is CGRNTEVFF.

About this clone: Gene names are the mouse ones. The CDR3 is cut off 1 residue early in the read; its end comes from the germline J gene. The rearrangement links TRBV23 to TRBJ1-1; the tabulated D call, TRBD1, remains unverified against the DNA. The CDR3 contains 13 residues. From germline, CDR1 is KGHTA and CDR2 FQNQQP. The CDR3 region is CSSSRDTNTEVFF. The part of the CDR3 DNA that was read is TGCTCCAGCAGCCGGGACACAAACACAGAAGTCTTC.

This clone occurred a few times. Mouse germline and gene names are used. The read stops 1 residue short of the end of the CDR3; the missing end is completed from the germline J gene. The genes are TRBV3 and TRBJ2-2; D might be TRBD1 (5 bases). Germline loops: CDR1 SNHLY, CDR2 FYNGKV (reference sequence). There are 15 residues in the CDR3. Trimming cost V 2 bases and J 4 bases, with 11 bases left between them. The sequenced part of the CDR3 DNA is TGTGCCAGCAGCTTAAGGGGAGAGGGCACCGGGCAGCTCTAC. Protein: CASSLRGEGTGQLY. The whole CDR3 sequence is CASSLRGEGTGQLYF.

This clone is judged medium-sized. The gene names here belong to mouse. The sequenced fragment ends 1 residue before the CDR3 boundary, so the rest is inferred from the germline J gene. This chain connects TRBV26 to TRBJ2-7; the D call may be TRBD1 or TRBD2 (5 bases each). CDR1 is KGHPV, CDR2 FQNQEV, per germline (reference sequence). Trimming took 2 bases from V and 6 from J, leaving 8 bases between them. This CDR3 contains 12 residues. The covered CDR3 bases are TGTGCCAGCAGTCTGGGGGGTAGTGAACAGTAC. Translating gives CASSLGGSEQY. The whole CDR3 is CASSLGGSEQYF.